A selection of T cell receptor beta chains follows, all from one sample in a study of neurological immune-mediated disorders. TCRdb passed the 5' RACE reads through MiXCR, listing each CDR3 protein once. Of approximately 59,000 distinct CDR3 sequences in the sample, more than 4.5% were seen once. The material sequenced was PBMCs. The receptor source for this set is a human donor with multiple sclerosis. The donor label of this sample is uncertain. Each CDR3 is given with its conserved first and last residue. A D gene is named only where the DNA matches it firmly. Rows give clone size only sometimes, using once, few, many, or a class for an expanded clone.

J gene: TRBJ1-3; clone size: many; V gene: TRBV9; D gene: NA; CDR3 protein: CASSVEGAAGNTIYF; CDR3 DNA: TGTGCCAGCAGCGTAGAAGGGGCTGCAGGAAACACCATATATTTT
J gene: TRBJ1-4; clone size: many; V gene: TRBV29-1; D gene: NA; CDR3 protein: CSVELATNEKLFF; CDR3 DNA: TGCAGCGTTGAGCTCGCAACTAATGAAAAACTGTTTTTT
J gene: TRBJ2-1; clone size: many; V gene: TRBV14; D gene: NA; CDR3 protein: CASSLPVWGEQFF; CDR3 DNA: TGTGCCAGCAGCCTACCGGTGTGGGGTGAGCAGTTCTTC
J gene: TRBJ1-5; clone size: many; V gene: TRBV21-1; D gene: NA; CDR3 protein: CASSQNRVANQPQHF; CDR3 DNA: TGTGCCAGCTCTCAAAATCGGGTTGCCAATCAGCCCCAGCATTTT
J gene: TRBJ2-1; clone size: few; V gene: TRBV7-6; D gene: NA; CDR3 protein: CASSLEAYRDQFF; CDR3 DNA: TGTGCCAGCAGCTTAGAGGCCTACCGGGATCAGTTCTTC
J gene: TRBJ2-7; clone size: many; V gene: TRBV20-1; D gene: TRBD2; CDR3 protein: CSAGLLKAGGGYEQYF; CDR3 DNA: TGCAGTGCCGGTCTTCTGAAAGCGGGGGGCGGCTACGAGCAGTACTTC
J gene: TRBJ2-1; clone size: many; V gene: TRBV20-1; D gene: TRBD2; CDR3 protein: CSARDSRASGLSYNEQFF; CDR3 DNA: TGCAGTGCTAGAGATTCGAGAGCTAGCGGACTATCCTACAATGAGCAGTTCTTC
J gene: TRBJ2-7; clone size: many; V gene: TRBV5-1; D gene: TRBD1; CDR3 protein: CASSSRQGIYEQYF; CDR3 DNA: TGCGCCAGCAGCTCCCGACAGGGTATCTACGAGCAGTACTTC
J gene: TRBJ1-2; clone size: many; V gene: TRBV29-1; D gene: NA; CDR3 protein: CSVEERRAGGYTF; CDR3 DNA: TGCAGCGTTGAAGAGCGGCGGGCAGGTGGCTACACCTTC
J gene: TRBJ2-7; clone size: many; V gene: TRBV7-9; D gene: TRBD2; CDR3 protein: CASSLSGLAGLKQYF; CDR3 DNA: TGTGCCAGCAGCCTCTCGGGACTAGCGGGATTGAAGCAGTACTTC
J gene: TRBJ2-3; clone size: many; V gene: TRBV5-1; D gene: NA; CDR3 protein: CASGGGQHTDTQYF; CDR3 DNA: TGCGCCAGCGGAGGGGGCCAGCACACAGATACGCAGTATTTT
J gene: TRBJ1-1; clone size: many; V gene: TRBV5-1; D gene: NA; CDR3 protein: CASSLSRYTEAFF; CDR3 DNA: TGCGCCAGCAGCTTGAGTAGATACACTGAAGCTTTCTTT
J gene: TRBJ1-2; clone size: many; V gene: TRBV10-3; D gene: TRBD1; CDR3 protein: CAISGTGQPYGYTF; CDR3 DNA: TGTGCCATCAGTGGGACAGGGCAGCCCTATGGCTACACCTTC
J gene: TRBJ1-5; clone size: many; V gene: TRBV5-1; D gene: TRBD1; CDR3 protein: CASSLGTGDQPQHF; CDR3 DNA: TGCGCCAGCAGCTTGGGGACAGGGGACCAGCCCCAGCATTTT
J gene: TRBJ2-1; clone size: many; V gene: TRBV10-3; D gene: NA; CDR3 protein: CAISETGRDNEQFF; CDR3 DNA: TGTGCCATCAGTGAGACAGGGAGGGACAATGAGCAGTTCTTC
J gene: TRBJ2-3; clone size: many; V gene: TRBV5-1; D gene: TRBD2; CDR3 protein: CASSPRLAGADTQYF; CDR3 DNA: TGCGCCAGCAGCCCCCGACTAGCGGGGGCGGATACGCAGTATTTT
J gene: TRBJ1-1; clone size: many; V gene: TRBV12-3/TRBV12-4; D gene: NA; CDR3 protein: CASSFGMGNTEAFF; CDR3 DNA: TGTGCCAGCAGTTTTGGGATGGGAAACACTGAAGCTTTCTTT
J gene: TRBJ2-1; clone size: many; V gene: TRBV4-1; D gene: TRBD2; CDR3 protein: CASSQLDGLLAGGRVGFEQFF; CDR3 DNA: TGCGCCAGCAGCCAATTAGATGGATTATTAGCGGGGGGGCGGGTAGGGTTTGAGCAGTTCTTC
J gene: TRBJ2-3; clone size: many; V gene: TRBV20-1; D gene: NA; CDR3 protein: CSAGLPSTDTQYF; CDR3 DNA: TGCAGTGCTGGACTACCTAGCACAGATACGCAGTATTTT
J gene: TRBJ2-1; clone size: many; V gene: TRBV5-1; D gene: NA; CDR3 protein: CASSIDRPNEQFF; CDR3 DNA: TGCGCCAGCAGCATCGACAGACCCAATGAGCAGTTCTTC
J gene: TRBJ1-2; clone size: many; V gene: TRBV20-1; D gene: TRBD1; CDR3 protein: CSARDRGQGNYGYTF; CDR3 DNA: TGCAGTGCTAGAGATCGGGGACAGGGAAACTATGGCTACACCTTC
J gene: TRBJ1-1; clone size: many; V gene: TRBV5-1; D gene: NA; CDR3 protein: CASSLQGTTEAFF; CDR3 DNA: TGCGCCAGCAGCCTACAGGGTACCACTGAAGCTTTCTTT
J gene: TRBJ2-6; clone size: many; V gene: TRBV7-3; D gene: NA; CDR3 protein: CASSLRGSGANVLTF; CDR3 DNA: TGTGCCAGCAGCTTAAGAGGGTCTGGGGCCAACGTCCTGACTTTC
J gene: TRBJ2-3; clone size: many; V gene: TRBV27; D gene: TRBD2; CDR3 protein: CASSSWGLARDTQYF; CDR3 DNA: TGTGCCAGCAGTTCATGGGGACTAGCAAGGGATACGCAGTATTTT
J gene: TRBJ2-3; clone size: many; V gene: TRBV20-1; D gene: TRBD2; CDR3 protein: CSARDPPGLAGGTDTQYF; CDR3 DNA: TGCAGTGCTAGAGATCCGCCCGGCCTAGCGGGGGGTACAGATACGCAGTATTTT
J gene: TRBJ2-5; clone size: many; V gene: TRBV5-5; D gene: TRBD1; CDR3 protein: CASSWGQGEETQYF; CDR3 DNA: TGTGCCAGCAGCTGGGGACAGGGAGAAGAGACCCAGTACTTC
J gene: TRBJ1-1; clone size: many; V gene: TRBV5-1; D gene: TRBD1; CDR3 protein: CASSYDRGGFRTEAFF; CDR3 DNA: TGCGCCAGCAGCTACGACAGGGGCGGATTTCGCACTGAAGCTTTCTTT
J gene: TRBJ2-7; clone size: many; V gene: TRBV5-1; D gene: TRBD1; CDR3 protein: CASSPSTGLGYEQYF; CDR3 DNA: TGCGCCAGCAGCCCGTCGACAGGGTTGGGCTACGAGCAGTACTTC
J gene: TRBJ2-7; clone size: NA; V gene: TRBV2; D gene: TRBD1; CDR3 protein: CASTPGQNIYEQYF; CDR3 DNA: TGTGCCAGCACCCCGGGACAGAATATCTACGAGCAGTACTTC
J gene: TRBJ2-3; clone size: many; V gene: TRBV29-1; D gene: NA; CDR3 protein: CSATGRGERTDTQYF; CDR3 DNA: TGCAGCGCCACAGGGAGGGGAGAACGGACAGATACGCAGTATTTT
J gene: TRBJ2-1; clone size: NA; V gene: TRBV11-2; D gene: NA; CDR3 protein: CASSLPPSGVSYNEQFF; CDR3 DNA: TGTGCCAGCAGCCTGCCTCCCAGCGGTGTCTCCTACAATGAGCAGTTCTTC
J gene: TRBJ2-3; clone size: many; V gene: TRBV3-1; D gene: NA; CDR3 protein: CASSPQGFGAVSGRTDTQYF; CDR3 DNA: TGTGCCAGCAGCCCCCAGGGTTTCGGCGCCGTTTCGGGTCGCACAGATACGCAGTATTTT
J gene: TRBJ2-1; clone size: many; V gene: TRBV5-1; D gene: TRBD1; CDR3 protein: CASSLTGGWRNEQFF; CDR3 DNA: TGCGCCAGCAGCCTTACAGGGGGTTGGCGCAATGAGCAGTTCTTC